Below are 5 T cell receptor beta chains sequenced from a single sample in a study of early T cells in non-severe SARS-CoV-2 infection. Via MiXCR, TCRdb re-called the 5' RACE reads, giving one row per CDR3 protein. Of approximately 110,000 distinct CDR3 sequences listed, about 15% are singletons. Input material: whole blood. These receptors all come from an adult who was a healthcare worker with PCR-confirmed SARS-CoV-2 infection or an uninfected control (not recorded which).

The chain couples TRBV20-1 to TRBJ2-1; TRBD2 is a possible D gene (5 bases). Germline lookup yields CDR1 DFQATT and CDR2 SNEGSKA (reference sequence). Trimming took 6 bases from V and 7 from J, leaving 10 bases between them. The CDR3 length is 11 residues. Written as DNA, the CDR3 is TGCAGTGCCCCGCGAGGGAATGAGCAGTTCTTC. It codes for CSAPRGNEQFF.

The chain combines TRBV18 with TRBJ1-1; tentatively, D is TRBD1 (5 bases). This CDR3 is 14 amino acids long. V lost 4 bases and J lost 3, with 12 bases in between. Per the germline V gene, CDR1 is KGHSH and CDR2 is LQKENI. Here the CDR3 reads CASSQSRGDTEAFF. CDR3 nucleotide sequence: TGTGCCAGCTCACAATCCCGGGGGGACACTGAAGCTTTCTTT.

This clonotype was counted only a few times. The DNA for the CDR3 is TGTGCCAGCACCAACGCCGGGCAGGGTTTCACTGAAGCTTTCTTT. This translates into CASTNAGQGFTEAFF. This sequence joins TRBV5-4 and TRBJ1-1; TRBD1 is a possible D gene (5 bases). This CDR3 comprises 15 residues. Germline V gene data show CDR1 as SGHNT and CDR2 as YYREEE (reference sequence). V dropped 6 bases and J dropped 4 bases, with 19 bases sitting between them.

This clonotype was seen more than once but under ten times. The chain recombines TRBV6-1 with TRBJ2-3; 7 bases are shared with TRBD1. The V gene's germline CDR1 is MNHNS and CDR2 SASEGT. This CDR3 spans 16 amino acids. The V and J ends lost 2 bases and 6 bases, in that order; junction bases with no gene match: 11. CDR3 coding DNA: TGTGCCAGCAGTGAACTTGAACAGGGGATGAGGGATACGCAGTATTTT. Protein: CASSELEQGMRDTQYF.

This chain links TRBV6-1 with TRBJ1-5, with D hard to call. This CDR3 spans 13 amino acids. V shed 2 bases and J shed 3 bases, with 5 bases lying between them. CDR1 is MNHNS and CDR2 is SASEGT in the germline V gene. CDR3 in DNA: TGTGCCAGCAGTGAAATCCCCAATCAGCCCCAGCATTTT. Protein product: CASSEIPNQPQHF.